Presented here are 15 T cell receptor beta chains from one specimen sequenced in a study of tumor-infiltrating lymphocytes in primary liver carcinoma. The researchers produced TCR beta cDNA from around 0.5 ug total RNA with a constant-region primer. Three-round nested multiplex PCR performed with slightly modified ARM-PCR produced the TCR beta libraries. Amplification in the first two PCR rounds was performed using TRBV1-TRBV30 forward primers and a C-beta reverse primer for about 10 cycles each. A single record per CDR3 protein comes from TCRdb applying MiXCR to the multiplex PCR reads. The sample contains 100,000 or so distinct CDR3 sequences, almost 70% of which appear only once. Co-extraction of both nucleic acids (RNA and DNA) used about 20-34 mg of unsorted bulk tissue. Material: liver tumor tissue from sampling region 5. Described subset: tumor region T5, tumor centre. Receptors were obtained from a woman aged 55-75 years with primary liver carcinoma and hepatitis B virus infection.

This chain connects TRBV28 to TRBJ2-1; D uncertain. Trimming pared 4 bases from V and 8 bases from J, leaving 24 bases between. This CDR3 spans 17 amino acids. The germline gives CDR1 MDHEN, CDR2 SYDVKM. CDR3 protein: CASSSPRAQRLYDEQFF. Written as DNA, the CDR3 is TGTGCCAGCAGTTCCCCCCGGGCTCAGAGATTATACGATGAGCAGTTCTTC.

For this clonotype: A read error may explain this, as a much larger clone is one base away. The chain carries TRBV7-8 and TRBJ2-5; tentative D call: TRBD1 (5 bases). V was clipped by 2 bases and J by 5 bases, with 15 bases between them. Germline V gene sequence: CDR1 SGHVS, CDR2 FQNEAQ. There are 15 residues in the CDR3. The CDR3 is CASSLYWQPGETQYF. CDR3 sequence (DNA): TGTGCCAGCAGCTTATACTGGCAGCCAGGGGAGACCCAGTACTTC.

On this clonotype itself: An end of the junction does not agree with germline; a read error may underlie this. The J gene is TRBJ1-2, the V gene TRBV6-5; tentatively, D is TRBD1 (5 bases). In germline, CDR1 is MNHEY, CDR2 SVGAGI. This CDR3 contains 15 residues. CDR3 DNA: TGTGTCAGCAGAATTAGGAGGACAACCGACTATGGCTACACCTTC. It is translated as CVSRIRRTTDYGYTF.

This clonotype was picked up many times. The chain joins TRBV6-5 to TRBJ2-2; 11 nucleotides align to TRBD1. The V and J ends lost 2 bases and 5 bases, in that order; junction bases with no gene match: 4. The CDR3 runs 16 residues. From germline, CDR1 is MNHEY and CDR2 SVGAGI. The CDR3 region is CASSYTGTGGTGELFF. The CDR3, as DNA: TGTGCCAGCAGTTACACAGGGACAGGGGGGACCGGGGAGCTGTTTTTT.

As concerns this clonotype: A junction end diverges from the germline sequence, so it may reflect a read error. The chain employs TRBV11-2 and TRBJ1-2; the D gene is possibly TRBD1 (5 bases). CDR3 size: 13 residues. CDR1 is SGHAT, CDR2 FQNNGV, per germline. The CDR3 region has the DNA TGCGCCGGCAGCCAAAGTGGGGACTATGACTACACCTTC. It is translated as CAGSQSGDYDYTF.

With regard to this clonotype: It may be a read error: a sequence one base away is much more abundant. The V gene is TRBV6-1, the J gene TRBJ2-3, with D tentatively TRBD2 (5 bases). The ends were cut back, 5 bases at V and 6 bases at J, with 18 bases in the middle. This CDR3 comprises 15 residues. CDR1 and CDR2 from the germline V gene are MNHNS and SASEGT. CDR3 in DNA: TGTGCCAGCAGTTACGGGCGGGCTTATACGGATACGCAGTATTTT. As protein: CASSYGRAYTDTQYF.

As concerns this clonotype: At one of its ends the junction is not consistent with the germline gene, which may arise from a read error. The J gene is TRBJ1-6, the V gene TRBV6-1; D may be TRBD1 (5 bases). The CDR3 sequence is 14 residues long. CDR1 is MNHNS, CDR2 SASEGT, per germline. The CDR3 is CASSPTGEGSPPHF. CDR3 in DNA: TGTGCCAGCAGCCCAACAGGTGAAGGATCACCCCCCCACTTT.

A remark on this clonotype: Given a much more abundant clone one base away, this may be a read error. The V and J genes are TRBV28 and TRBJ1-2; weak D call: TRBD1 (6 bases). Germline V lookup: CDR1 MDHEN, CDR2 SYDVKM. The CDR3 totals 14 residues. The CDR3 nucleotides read TGTGCCAGCAGTTTGGGGGCAGGGAACTATGACTACACCTTC. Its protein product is CASSLGAGNYDYTF.

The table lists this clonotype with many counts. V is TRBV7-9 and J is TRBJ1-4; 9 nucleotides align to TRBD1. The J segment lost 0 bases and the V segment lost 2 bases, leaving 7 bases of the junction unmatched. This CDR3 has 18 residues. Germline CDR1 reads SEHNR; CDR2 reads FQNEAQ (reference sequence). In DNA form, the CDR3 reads TGTGCCAGCAGCTTATCCGCGGGACAGGGAACAACTAATGAAAAACTGTTTTTT. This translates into CASSLSAGQGTTNEKLFF.

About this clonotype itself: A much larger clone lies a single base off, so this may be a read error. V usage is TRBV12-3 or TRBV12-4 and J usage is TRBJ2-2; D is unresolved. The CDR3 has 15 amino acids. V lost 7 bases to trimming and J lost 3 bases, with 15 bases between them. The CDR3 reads CASNIRAKDTGELFF. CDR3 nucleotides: TGTGCCAGCAATATCCGGGCCAAAGACACCGGGGAGCTGTTTTTT.

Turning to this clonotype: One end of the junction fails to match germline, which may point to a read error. CDR3 coding DNA: TGTGCCAGCAGTGACACAGCGGACACCTGGGAGCTGTTTTTT. This encodes CASSDTADTWELFF. The chain employs TRBV6-1 and TRBJ2-2; D is possibly TRBD1 or TRBD2 (5 bases each). The CDR3 runs 14 residues. Germline lookup yields CDR1 MNHNS and CDR2 SASEGT.

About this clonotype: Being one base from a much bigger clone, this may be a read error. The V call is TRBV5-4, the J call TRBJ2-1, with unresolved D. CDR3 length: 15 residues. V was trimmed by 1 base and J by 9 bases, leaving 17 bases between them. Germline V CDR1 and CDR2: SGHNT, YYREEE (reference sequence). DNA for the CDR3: TGTGCCAGCAGCTTGTCCGGGCGAGTTCTCAGTGAGCAGTTCTTC. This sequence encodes CASSLSGRVLSEQFF.

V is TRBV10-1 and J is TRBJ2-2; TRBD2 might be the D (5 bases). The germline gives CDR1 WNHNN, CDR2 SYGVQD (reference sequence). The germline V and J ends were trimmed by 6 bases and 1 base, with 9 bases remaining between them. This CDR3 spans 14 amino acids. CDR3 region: CASRGGLNTGELFF. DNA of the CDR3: TGCGCCAGCAGAGGCGGGCTGAACACCGGGGAGCTGTTTTTT.

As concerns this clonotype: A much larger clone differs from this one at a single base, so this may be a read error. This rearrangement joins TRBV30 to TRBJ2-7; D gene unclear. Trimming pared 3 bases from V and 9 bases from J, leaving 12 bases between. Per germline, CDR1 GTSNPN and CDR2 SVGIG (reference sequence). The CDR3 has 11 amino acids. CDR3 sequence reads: CAWRRLHGQYF. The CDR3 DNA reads TGTGCCTGGAGGAGGTTGCACGGGCAGTACTTC.

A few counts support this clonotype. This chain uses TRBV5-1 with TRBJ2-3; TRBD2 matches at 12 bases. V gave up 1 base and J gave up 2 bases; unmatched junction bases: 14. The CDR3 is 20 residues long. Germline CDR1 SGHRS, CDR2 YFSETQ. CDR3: CASSLSLAGGIRSLTDTQYF. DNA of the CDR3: TGCGCCAGCAGCTTGTCACTAGCGGGAGGCATCCGATCCCTCACAGATACGCAGTATTTT.